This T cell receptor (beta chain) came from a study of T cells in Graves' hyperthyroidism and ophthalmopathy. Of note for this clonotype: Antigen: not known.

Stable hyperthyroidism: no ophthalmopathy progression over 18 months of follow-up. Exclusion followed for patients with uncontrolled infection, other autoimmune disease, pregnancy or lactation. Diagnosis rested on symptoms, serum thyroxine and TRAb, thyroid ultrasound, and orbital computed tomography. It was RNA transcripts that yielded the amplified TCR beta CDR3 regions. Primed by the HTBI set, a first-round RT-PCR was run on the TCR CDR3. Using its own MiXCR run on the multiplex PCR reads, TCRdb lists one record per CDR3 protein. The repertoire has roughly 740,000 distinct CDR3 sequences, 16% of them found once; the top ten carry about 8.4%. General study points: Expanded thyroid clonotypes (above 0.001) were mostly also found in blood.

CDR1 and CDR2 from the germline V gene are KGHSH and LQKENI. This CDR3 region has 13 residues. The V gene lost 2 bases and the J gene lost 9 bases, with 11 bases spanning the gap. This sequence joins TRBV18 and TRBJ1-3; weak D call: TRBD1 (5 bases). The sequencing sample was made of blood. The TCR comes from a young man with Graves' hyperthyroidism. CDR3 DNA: TGTGCCAGCTCACCAAGGGGAGACTTCACCATATATTTT. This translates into CASSPRGDFTIYF.